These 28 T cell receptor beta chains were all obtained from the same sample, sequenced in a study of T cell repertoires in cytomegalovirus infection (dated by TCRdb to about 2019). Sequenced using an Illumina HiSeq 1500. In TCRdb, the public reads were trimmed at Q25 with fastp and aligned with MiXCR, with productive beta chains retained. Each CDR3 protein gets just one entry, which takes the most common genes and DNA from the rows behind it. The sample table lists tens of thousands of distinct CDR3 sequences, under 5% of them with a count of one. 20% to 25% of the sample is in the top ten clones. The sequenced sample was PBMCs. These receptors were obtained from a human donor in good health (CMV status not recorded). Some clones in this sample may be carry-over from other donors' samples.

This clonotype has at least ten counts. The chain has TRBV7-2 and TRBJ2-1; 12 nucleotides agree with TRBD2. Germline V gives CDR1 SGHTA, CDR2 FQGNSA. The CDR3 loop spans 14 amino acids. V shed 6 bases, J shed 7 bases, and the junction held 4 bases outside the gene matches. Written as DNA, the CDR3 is TGTGCCAGCAGGAGACTAGCGGGGGATAATGAGCAGTTCTTC. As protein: CASRRLAGDNEQFF.

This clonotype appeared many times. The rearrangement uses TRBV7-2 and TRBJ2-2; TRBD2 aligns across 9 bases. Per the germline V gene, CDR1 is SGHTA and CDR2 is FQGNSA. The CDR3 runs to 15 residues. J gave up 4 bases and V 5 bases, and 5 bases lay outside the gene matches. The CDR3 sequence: CASSVSGRGTGELFF. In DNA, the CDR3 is TGTGCCAGCAGCGTTAGCGGGAGAGGCACCGGGGAGCTGTTTTTT.

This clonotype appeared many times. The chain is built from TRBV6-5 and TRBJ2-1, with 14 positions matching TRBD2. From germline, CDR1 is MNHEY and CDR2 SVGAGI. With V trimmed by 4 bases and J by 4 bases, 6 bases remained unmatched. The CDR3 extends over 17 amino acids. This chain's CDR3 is CASSLGLAGVPYNEQFF. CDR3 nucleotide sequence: TGTGCCAGCAGTTTGGGACTAGCGGGGGTCCCATACAATGAGCAGTTCTTC.

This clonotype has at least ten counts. CDR3 DNA sequence: TGCAGTGCGGAGACCCTCACAGAGACCCAGTACTTC. This gives the protein CSAETLTETQYF. The rearrangement links TRBV20-1 to TRBJ2-5; D is ambiguous. This CDR3 contains 12 residues. Trimming shortened V by 6 bases and J by 4 bases, and 12 bases separated the two germline ends. Germline V gene lookup returns CDR1 DFQATT and CDR2 SNEGSKA (reference sequence).

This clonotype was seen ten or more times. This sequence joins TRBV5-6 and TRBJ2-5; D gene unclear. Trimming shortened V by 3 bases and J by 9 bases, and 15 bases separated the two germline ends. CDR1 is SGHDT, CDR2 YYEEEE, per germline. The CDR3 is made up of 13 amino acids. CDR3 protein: CASSSGHSLAQYF. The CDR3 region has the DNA TGTGCCAGCAGCTCCGGGCACAGTCTGGCCCAGTACTTC.

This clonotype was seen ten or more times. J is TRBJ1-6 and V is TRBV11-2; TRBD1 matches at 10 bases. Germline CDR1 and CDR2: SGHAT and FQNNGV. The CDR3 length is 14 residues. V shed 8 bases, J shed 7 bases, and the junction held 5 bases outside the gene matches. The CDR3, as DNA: TGTGCCAGCCGGACAGGGGGTTCAAATTCACCCCTCCACTTT. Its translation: CASRTGGSNSPLHF.

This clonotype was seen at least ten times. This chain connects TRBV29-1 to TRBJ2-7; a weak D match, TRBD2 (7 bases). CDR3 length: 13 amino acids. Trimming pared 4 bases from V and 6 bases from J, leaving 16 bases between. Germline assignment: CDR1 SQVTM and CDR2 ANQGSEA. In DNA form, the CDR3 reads TGCAGCGTTGTAGGGGGGGCCACTGGCGAGCAGTACTTC. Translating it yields CSVVGGATGEQYF.

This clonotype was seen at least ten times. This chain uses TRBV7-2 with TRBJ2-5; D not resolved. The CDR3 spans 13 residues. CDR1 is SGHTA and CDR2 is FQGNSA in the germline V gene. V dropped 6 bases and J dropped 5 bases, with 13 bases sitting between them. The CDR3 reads CASSPSSWETQYF. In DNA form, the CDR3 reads TGTGCCAGCAGTCCCAGCAGCTGGGAGACCCAGTACTTC.

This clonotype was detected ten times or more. The CDR3 protein is CASRNGGRGSTGELFF. The CDR3 DNA reads as TGTGCCAGCAGAAATGGGGGCAGGGGAAGTACCGGGGAGCTGTTTTTT. This chain links TRBV7-2 with TRBJ2-2, with a possible D match to TRBD1 (6 bases). Germline V CDR1 and CDR2: SGHTA, FQGNSA. CDR3 size: 16 residues. V lost 6 bases and J lost 5, with 19 bases in between.

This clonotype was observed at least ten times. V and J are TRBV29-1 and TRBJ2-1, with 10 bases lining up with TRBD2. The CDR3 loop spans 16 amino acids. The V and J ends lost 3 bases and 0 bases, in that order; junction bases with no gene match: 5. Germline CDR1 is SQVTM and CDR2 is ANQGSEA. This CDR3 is CSVEGLAGGSYNEQFF. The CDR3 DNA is TGCAGCGTTGAGGGTTTAGCGGGGGGCTCCTACAATGAGCAGTTCTTC.

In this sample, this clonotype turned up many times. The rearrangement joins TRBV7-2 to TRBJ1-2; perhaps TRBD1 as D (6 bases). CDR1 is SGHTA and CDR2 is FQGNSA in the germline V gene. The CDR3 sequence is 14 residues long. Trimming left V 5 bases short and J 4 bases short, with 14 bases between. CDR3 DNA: TGTGCCAGCAGCCCAGGGACATTTGGCTATGGCTACACCTTC. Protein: CASSPGTFGYGYTF.

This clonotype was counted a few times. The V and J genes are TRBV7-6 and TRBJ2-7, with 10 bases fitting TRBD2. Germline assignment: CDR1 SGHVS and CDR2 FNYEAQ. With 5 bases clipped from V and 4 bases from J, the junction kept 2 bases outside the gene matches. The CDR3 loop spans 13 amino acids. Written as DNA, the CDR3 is TGTGCCAGCAGCCAGGGACTAGCGTACGAGCAGTACTTC. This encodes CASSQGLAYEQYF. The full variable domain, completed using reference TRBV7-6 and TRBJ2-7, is GAGVSQSPRYKVTKRGQDVALRCDPISGHVSLYWYRQALGQGPEFLTYFNYEAQQDKSGLPNDRFSAERPEGSISTLTIQRTEQRDSAMYRCASSQGLAYEQYFGPGTRLTVT.

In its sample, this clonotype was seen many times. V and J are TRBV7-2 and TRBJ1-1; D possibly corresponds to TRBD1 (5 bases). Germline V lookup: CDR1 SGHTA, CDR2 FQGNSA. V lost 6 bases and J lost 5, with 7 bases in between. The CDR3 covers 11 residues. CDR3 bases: TGTGCCAGCAGGCGACAGACTGAAGCTTTCTTT. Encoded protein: CASRRQTEAFF.

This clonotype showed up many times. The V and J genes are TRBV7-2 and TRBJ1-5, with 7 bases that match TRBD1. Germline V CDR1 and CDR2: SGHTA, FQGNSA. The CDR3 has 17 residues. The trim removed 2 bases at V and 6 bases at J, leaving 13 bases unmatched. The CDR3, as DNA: TGTGCCAGCAGCTTAAGTCCGTGGCCAGGGGGTGGTCAGCCCCAGCATTTT. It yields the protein CASSLSPWPGGGQPQHF.

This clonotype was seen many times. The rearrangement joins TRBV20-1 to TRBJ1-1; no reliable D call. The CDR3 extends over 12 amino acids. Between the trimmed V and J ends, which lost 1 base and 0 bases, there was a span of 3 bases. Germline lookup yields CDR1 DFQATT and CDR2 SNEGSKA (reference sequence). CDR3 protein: CSARGLNTEAFF. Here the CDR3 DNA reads TGCAGTGCTAGAGGGTTGAACACTGAAGCTTTCTTT.

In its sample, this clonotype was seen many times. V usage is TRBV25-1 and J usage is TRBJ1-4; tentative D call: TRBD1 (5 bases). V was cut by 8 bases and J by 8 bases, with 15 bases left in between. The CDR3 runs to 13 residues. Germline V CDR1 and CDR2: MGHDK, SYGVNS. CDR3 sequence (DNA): TGTGCCAGCGGACCGGCGGGGGTCGAAAAACTGTTTTTT. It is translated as CASGPAGVEKLFF. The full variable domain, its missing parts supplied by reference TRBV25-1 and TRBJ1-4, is EADIYQTPRYLVIGTGKKITLECSQTMGHDKMYWYQQDPGMELHLIHYSYGVNSTEKGDLSSESTVSRIRTEHFPLTLESARPSHTSQYLCASGPAGVEKLFFGSGTQLSVL.

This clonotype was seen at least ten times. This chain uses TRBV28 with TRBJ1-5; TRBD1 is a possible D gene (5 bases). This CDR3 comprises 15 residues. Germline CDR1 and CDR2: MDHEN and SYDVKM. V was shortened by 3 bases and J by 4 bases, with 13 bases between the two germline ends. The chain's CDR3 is CASSFRQSVNQPQHF. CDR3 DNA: TGTGCCAGCAGTTTTAGACAGAGTGTGAATCAGCCCCAGCATTTT.

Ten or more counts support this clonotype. In DNA form, the CDR3 reads TGTGCCAGCAGCGGGGACAGGAACACTGAAGCTTTCTTT. Its protein is CASSGDRNTEAFF. The rearrangement joins TRBV12-3 or TRBV12-4 to TRBJ1-1; TRBD1 aligns across 7 bases. This CDR3 has 13 residues. V lost 6 bases and J lost 1; bases outside the gene matches: 2.

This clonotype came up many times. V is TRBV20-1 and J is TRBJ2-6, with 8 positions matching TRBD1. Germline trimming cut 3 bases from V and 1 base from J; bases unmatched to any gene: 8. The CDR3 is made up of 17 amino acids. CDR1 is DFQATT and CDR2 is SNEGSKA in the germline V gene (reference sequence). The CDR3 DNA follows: TGCAGTGCTAGGGGCAGGGGGCAAGAATCTGGGGCCAACGTCCTGACTTTC. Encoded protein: CSARGRGQESGANVLTF.

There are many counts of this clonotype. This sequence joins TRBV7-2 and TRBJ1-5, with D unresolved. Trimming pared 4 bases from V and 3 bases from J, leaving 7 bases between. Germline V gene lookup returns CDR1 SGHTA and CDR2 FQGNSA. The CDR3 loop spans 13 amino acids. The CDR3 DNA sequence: TGTGCCAGCAGCTCGCAGAACAATCAGCCCCAGCATTTT. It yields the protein CASSSQNNQPQHF. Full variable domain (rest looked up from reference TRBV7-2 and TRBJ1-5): GAGVSQSPSNKVTEKGKDVELRCDPISGHTALYWYRQSLGQGLEFLIYFQGNSAPDKSGLPSDRFSAERTGGSVSTLTIQRTQQEDSAVYLCASSSQNNQPQHFGDGTRLSIL.

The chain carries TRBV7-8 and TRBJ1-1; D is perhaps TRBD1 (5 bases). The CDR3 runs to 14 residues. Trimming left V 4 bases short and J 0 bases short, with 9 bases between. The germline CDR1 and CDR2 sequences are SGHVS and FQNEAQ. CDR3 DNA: TGTGCCAGCAGCTGGGGGGGGGTGAACACTGAAGCTTTCTTT. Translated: CASSWGGVNTEAFF.

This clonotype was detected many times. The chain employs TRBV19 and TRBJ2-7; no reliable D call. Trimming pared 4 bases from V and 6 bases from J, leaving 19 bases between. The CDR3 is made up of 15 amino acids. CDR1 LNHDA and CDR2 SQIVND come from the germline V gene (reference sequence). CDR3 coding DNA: TGTGCCAGTAGTACTGGTAACGCCCGAGGTGGCGAGCAGTACTTC. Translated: CASSTGNARGGEQYF.

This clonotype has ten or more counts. In DNA, the CDR3 is TGCAGCGTTGAATATGGGCTCGGACAAGAGACCCAGTACTTC. Protein product: CSVEYGLGQETQYF. The rearrangement uses TRBV29-1 and TRBJ2-5, with unresolved D. CDR1 and CDR2 from the germline V gene are SQVTM and ANQGSEA. Trimming shortened V by 2 bases and J by 2 bases, and 12 bases separated the two germline ends. This CDR3 has 14 residues.

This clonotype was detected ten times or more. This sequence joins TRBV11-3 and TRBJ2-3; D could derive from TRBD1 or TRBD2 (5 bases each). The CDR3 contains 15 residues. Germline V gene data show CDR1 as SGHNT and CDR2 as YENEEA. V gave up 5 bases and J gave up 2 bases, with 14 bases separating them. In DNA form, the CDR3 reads TGTGCCAGCAGCGCTGGGACGGAATTCACAGATACGCAGTATTTT. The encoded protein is CASSAGTEFTDTQYF.

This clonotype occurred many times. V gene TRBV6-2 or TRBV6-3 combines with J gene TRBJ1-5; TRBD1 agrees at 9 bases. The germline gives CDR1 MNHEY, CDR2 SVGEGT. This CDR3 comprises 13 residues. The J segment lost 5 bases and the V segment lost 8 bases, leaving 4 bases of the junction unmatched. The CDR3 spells CASRDRADQPQHF. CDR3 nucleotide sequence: TGTGCCAGCCGGGACAGGGCGGATCAGCCCCAGCATTTT.

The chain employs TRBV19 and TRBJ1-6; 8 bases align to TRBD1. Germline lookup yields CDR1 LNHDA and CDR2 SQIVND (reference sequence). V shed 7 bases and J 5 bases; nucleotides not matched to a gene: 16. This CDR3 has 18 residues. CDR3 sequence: CASTTGTGRWMNNSPLHF. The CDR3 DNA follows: TGTGCCAGTACCACCGGGACAGGACGATGGATGAATAATTCACCCCTCCACTTT.

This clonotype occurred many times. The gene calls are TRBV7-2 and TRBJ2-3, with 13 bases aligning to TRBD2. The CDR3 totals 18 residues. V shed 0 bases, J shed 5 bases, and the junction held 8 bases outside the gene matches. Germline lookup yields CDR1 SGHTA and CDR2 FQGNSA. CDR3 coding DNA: TGTGCCAGCAGCTTAGCCCAACGACTAGCGGGAGGTAAAGATACGCAGTATTTT. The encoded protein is CASSLAQRLAGGKDTQYF.

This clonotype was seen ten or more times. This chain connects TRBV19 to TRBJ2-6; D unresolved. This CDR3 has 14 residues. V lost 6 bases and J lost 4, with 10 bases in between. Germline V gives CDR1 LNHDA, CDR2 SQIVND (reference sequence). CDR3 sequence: CASRPFGGANVLTF. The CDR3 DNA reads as TGTGCCAGTAGGCCCTTCGGCGGGGCCAACGTCCTGACTTTC.